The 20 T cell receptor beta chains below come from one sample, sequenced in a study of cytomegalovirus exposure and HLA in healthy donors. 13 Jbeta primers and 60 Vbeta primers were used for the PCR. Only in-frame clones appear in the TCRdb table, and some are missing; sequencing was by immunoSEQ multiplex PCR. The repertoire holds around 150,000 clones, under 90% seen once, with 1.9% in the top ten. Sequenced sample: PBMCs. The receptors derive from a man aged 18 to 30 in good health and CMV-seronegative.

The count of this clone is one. The CDR3 sequence is CASSMRDDGNEKLFF. In DNA form, the CDR3 reads TGTGCCAGCAGCATGAGGGATGACGGTAATGAAAAACTGTTTTTT. The V and J genes are TRBV7-2 and TRBJ1-4; D call uncertain. CDR1 is SGHTA, CDR2 FQGNSA, per germline. Deletions cut 5 bases from V and 4 bases from J, with 14 bases between. The CDR3 is 15 amino acids.

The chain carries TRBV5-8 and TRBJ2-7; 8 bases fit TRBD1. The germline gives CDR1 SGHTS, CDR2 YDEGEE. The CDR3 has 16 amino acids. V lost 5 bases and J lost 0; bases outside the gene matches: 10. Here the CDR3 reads CASSKSGTGFSYEQYF. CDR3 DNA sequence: TGTGCCAGCAGTAAGTCCGGGACAGGCTTCTCCTACGAGCAGTACTTC.

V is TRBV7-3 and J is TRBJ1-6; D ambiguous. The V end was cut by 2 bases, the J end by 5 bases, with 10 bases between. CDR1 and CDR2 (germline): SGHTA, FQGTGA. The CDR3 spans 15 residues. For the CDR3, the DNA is TGTGCCAGCAGCTTATACGGTCCTAATAATTCACCCCTCCACTTT. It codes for CASSLYGPNNSPLHF. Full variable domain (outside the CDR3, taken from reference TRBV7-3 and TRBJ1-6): GAGVSQTPSNKVTEKGKYVELRCDPISGHTALYWYRQSLGQGPEFLIYFQGTGAADDSGLPNDRFFAVRPEGSVSTLKIQRTERGDSAVYLCASSLYGPNNSPLHFGNGTRLTVT.

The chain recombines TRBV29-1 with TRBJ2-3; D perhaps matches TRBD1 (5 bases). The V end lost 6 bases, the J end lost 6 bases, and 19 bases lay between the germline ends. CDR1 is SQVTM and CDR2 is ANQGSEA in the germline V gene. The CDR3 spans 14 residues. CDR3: CSVVPGASGDTQYF. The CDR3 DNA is TGCAGCGTCGTCCCTGGGGCTAGTGGGGATACGCAGTATTTT.

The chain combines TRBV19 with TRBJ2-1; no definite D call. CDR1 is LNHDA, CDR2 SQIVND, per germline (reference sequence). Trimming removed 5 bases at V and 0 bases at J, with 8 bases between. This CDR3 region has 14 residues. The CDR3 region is CASSPWSSYNEQFF. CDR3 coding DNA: TGTGCCAGTAGTCCCTGGAGCTCCTACAATGAGCAGTTCTTC.

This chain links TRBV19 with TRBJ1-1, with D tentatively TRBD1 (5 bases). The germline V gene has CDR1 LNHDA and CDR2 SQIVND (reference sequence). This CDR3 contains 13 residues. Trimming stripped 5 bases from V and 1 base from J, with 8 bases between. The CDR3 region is CASSLTENTEAFF. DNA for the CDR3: TGTGCCAGTAGTTTGACAGAGAACACTGAAGCTTTCTTT. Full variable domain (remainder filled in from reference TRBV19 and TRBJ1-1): DGGITQSPKYLFRKEGQNVTLSCEQNLNHDAMYWYRQDPGQGLRLIYYSQIVNDFQKGDIAEGYSVSREKKESFPLTVTSAQKNPTAFYLCASSLTENTEAFFGQGTRLTVV.

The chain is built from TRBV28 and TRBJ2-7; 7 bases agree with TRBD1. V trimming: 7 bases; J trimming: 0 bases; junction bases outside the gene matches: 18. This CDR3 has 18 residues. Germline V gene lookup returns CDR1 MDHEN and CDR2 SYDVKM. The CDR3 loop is CASTPNHPDRRSSYEQYF. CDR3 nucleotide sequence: TGTGCCAGCACCCCCAATCACCCGGACAGGCGAAGCTCCTACGAGCAGTACTTC.

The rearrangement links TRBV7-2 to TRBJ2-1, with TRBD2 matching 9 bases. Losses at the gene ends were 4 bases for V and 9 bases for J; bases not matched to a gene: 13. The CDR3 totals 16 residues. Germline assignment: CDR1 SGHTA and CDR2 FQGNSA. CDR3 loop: CASSSPPGLASPEQFF. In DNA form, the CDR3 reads TGTGCCAGCAGCTCCCCCCCCGGACTAGCGAGCCCTGAGCAGTTCTTC.

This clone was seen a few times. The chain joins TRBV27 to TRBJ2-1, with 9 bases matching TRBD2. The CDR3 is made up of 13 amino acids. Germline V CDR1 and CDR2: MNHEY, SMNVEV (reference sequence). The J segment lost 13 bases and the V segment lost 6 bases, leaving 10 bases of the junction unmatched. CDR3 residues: CASRPGGLASQFF. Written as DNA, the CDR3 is TGTGCCAGCAGGCCGGGGGGACTAGCTTCACAGTTCTTC.

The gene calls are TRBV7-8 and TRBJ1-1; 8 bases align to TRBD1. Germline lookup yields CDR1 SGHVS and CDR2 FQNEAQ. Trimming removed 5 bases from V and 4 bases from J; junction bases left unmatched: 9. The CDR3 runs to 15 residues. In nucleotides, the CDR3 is TGTGCCAGCAGCCCCCGGACAGGGTCGGGCACTGAAGCTTTCTTT. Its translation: CASSPRTGSGTEAFF. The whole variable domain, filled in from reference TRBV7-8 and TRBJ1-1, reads GAGVSQSPRYKVAKRGQDVALRCDPISGHVSLFWYQQALGQGPEFLTYFQNEAQLDKSGLPSDRFFAERPEGSVSTLKIQRTQQEDSAVYLCASSPRTGSGTEAFFGQGTRLTVV.

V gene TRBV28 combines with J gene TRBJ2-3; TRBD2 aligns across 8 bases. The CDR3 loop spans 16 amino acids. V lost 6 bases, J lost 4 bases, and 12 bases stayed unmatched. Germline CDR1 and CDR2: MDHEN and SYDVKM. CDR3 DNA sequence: TGTGCCAGCAGCTCCCGGCGGGGACTAGGGCCAGATACGCAGTATTTT. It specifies CASSSRRGLGPDTQYF.

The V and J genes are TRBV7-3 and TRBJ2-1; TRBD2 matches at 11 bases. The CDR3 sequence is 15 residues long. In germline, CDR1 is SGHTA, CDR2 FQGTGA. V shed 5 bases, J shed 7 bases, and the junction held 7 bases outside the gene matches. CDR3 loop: CASSPLAGAGNEQFF. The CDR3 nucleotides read TGTGCCAGCAGCCCACTAGCGGGGGCGGGGAATGAGCAGTTCTTC.

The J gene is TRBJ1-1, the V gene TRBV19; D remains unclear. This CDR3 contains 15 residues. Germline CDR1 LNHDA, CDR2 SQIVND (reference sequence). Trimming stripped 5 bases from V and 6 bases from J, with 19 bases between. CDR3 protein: CASSVHPRIRAEAFF. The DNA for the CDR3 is TGTGCCAGTAGTGTGCACCCCCGCATACGGGCTGAAGCTTTCTTT.

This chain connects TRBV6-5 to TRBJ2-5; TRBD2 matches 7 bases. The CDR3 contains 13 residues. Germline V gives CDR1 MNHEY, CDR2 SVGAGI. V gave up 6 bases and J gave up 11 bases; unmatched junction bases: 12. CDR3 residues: CASRGSRAGEQYF. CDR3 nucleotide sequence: TGTGCCAGCAGGGGGTCGCGGGCGGGGGAGCAGTACTTC.

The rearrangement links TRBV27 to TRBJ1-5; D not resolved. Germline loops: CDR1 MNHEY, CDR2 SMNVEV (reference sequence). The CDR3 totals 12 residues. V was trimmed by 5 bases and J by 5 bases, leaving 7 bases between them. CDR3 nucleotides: TGTGCCAGCAGTCCGAGGTATCAGCCCCAGCATTTT. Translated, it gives CASSPRYQPQHF.

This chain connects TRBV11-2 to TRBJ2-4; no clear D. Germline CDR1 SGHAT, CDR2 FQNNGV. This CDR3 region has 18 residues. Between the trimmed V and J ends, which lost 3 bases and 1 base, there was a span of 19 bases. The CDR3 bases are TGTGCCAGCAGCTTCACACCGCTCCGTCCCCTGGCCAAAAACATTCAGTACTTC. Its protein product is CASSFTPLRPLAKNIQYF.

This CDR3 reads CATSGRLGVGEKLFF. The CDR3 DNA is TGTGCCACCAGCGGTAGGCTCGGGGTGGGAGAAAAACTGTTTTTT. The J gene is TRBJ1-4, the V gene TRBV15, with no clear D. Germline loops: CDR1 LNHNV, CDR2 YYDKDF (reference sequence). The CDR3 runs 15 residues. The germline V and J ends were trimmed by 5 bases and 8 bases, with 18 bases remaining between them.

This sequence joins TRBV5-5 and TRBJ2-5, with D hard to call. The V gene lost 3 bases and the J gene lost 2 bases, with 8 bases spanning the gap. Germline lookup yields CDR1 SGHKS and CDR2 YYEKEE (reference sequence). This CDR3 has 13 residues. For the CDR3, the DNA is TGTGCCAGCAGCTCCGGTCTGCAAGAGACCCAGTACTTC. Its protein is CASSSGLQETQYF.

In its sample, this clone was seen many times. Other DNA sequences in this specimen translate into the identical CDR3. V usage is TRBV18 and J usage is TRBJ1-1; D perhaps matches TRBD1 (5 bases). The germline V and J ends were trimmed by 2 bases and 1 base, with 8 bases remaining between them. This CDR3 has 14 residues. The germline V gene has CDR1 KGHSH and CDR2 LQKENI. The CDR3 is CASSPGQGNTEAFF. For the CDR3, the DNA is TGTGCCAGCTCACCAGGGCAGGGGAACACTGAAGCTTTCTTT. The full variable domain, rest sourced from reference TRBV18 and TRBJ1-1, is NAGVMQNPRHLVRRRGQEARLRCSPMKGHSHVYWYRQLPEEGLKFMVYLQKENIIDESGMPKERFSAEFPKEGPSILRIQQVVRGDSAAYFCASSPGQGNTEAFFGQGTRLTVV.

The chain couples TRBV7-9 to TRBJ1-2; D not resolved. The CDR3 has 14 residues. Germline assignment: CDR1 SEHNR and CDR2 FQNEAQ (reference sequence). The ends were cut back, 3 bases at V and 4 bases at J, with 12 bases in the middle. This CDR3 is CASSFPTETYGYTF. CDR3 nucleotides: TGTGCCAGCAGCTTCCCGACGGAGACCTATGGCTACACCTTC.